The text below deals with one TCR beta chain. What it recognizes is unknown. This sample stems from a study of shared clonotypes between healthy human individuals. Across the study: Used for every donor were three CD4 naive, three CD4 memory, two CD8 naive and one CD8 memory plate.

Trimming removed 3 bases from V and 0 bases from J; junction bases left unmatched: 9. This CDR3 has 19 amino acids. Germline loops: CDR1 LNHNV, CDR2 YYDKDF (reference sequence). Study-wide findings and caveats: Generation probability values for non-shared clonotypes were lower than those for clonotypes shared by all four donors. Depth of sequencing was expected to influence donor clonotype sharing. Clonotypes that were shared across four donors made up roughly 5.2% of naive CD4 clonotypes.

Clones were read by immunoSEQ multiplex PCR, and TCRdb kept only the in-frame ones, dropping some. This table holds 500,000 to 550,000 clones, roughly 95% found once. Specimen: naive CD4+ T cells sorted from blood. Noted subset: CD45RA+ positively selected. The J gene is TRBJ2-1, the V gene TRBV15, with 12 bases aligning to TRBD2. This TCR derives from a woman aged 25 to 39 in good health. CDR3 sequence (DNA): TGTGCCACCAGCAGCCCCGGGACTAGCGGGCCCTACTCCTACAATGAGCAGTTCTTC. The encoded protein is CATSSPGTSGPYSYNEQFF.